This T cell receptor beta chain was captured by sequencing in a study of blood T cell repertoires in COVID-19. Produced via immunoSEQ multiplex PCR; TCRdb's table is partial and in-frame only. There are some 300,000 clones in the sample; 88% occur only once, and around 1% lies in the top ten. The J segment lost 2 bases and the V segment lost 3 bases, leaving 6 bases of the junction unmatched. The CDR3 length is 15 residues. Participants spanned ages roughly 18 to 95 years and resided in 24 US areas. Participants reported their clinical history, and cohort assignment relied on those reports. The specimen sequenced was PBMCs or T cells enriched from blood (not recorded which). The TCR comes from a woman younger than 45 who had recovered from COVID-19. This sequence joins TRBV23-1 and TRBJ2-7; 8 bases map to TRBD1. TRBV23-1 is an ORF, with its function uncertain. The CDR3 DNA reads as TGCGCCAGCAGTCATCAGGACAGGGCCCCCTACGAGCAGTACTTC. Translating it yields CASSHQDRAPYEQYF.